This T cell receptor (beta chain) was obtained from a study of breast tumors, draining lymph nodes, adjacent tissues (dated by TCRdb to about 2016). The study in broad terms: TCR beta repertoires were compared across tumor, adjacent nontumor tissue and axillary lymph nodes obtained from breast cancer patients. In human breast cancer, the study set out to assess how tumor, surrounding tissue and draining lymph node repertoires relate to one another and whether T cells might be exchanged between them.

The sequencing machine was an Illumina HiSeq 2000. TCR beta chain libraries were generated through multiplex PCR amplification. High-throughput sequencing was used to analyze the amplified TCR beta chain products. TCRdb reanalyzed the raw reads on its own, using fastp at Q25 for trimming and MiXCR for clone calling, and kept in-frame beta chains. All rows with the same CDR3 protein become a single entry with the most common DNA and genes. The sample data list some 120,000 distinct CDR3 sequences, and around 21% of these were observed just once. The ten largest clonotypes hold about 2% of the sample. What the work shows at the level of the full study, not this receptor alone: T-cell repertoire diversity in tumors was found to be lower than in lymph nodes but higher than in nontumor tissue, and preferential V and J gene usage was observed. Tumor and nontumor tissue repertoires were significantly more similar in luminal-like than in basal-like breast cancer. Rather than being directly demonstrated, the conclusion that tumor T cells originate in lymph nodes was presented as consistent with a hypothesis. The data were considered consistent with the idea that most tumor T cells come from the lymph node and then expand in tumor tissue.

Remarks on this clonotype: It lacks a known antigen. Base qualities are not at hand, and no much larger clone is one base apart.

The lymph node samples were taken from the axillary draining lymph nodes of breast cancer patients. Its CDR3 holds 16 amino acids, cysteine through phenylalanine. The sequence is cut down to CDR3 DNA, 48 bases in frame from base 1. V is cut by 5 bases and J by 3 bases, and the space between the germline ends is 16 bases. The specimen sequenced was axillary lymph node tissue. The sequence was collected from a female donor with breast cancer. Some clones in this sample may be carry-over from other donors' samples. The rearranged segments are TRBV12-3 or TRBV12-4 and TRBJ2-2, and perhaps TRBD2 as D gene, on 6 matching bases. For the CDR3, the sequence is CASSLLASPHTGELFF. The bases read TGTGCCAGCAGTCTACTAGCCTCCCCGCACACCGGGGAGCTGTTTTTT.